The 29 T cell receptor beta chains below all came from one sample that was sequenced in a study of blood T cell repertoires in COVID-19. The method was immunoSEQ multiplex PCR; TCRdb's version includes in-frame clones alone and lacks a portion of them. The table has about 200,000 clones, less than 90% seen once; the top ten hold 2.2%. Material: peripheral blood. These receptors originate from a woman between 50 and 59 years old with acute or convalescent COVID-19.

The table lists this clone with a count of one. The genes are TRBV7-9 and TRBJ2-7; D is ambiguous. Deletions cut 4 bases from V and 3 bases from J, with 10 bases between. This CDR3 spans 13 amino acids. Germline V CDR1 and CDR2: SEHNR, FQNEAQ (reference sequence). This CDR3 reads CASSSVSGYEQYF. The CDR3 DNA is TGTGCCAGCAGCTCCGTATCGGGCTACGAGCAGTACTTC.

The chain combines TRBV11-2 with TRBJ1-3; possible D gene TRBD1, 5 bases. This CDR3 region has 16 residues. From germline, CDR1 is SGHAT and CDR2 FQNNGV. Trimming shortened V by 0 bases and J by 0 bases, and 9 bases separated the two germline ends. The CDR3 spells CASSLDGRASGNTIYF. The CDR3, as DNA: TGTGCCAGCAGCTTAGACGGCAGGGCCTCTGGAAACACCATATATTTT.

DNA for the CDR3: TGTGCCAGCAGTTTACGGACAGGTGCCACCGGGGAGCTGTTTTTT. It specifies CASSLRTGATGELFF. V and J are TRBV2 and TRBJ2-2; 7 bases fit TRBD1. V dropped 5 bases and J dropped 4; count of bases not matched to a gene: 7. This CDR3 comprises 15 residues. Germline V CDR1 and CDR2: SNHLY, FYNNEI.

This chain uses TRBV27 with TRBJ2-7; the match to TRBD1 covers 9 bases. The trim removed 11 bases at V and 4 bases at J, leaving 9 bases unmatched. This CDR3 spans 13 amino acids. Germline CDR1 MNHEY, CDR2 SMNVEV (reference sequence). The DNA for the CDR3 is TGTGCCGGACCTCACAGGGGGCAGTACGAGCAGTACTTC. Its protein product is CAGPHRGQYEQYF.

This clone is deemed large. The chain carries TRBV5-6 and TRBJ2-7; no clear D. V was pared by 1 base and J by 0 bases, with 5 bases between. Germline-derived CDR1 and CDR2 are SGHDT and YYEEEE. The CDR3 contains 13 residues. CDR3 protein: CASSLIRSYEQYF. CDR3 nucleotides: TGTGCCAGCAGCTTGATCCGCTCCTACGAGCAGTACTTC.

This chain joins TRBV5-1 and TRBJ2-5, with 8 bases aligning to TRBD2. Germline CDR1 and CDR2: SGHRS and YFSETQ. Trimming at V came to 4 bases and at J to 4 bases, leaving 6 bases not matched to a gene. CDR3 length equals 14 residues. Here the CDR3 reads CASSLGLVLETQYF. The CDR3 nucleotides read TGCGCCAGCAGCCTGGGACTAGTCTTAGAGACCCAGTACTTC.

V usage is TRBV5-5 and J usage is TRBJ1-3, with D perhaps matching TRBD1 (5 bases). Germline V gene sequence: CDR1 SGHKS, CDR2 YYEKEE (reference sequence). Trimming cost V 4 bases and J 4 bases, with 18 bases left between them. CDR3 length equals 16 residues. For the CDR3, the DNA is TGTGCCAGCAGCAATCGTCTAGGGGTCCCAGGAAACACCATATATTTT. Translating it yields CASSNRLGVPGNTIYF.

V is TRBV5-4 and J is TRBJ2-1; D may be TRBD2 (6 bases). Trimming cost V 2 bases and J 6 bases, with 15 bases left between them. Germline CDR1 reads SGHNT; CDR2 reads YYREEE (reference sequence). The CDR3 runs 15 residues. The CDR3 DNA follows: TGTGCCAGCAGCTTATCAGCGGGTGCTGTCAATGAGCAGTTCTTC. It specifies CASSLSAGAVNEQFF.

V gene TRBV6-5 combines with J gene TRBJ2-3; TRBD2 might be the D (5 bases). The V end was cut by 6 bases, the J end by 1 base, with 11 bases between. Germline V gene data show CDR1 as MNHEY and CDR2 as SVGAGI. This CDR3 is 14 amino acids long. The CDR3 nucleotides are TGTGCCAGCAGGGTCACTAGTGGCACAGATACGCAGTATTTT. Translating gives CASRVTSGTDTQYF.

CDR3 coding DNA: TGTGCCAGCAGCAGACGGACAGGGGCTAATGAAAAACTGTTTTTT. The encoded protein is CASSRRTGANEKLFF. The rearrangement joins TRBV7-6 to TRBJ1-4, with 9 positions matching TRBD1. CDR1 is SGHVS, CDR2 FNYEAQ, per germline. After removal of 5 bases from V and 3 bases from J, the junction contained 4 bases not matched to a gene. The CDR3 consists of 15 residues.

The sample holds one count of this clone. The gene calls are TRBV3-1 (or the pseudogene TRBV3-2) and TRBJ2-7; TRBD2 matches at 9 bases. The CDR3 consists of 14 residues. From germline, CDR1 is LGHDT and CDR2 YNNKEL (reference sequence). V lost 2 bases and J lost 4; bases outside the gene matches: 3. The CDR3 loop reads CASSQSSGVYEQYF. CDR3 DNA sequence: TGTGCCAGCAGCCAATCTAGCGGGGTATACGAGCAGTACTTC.

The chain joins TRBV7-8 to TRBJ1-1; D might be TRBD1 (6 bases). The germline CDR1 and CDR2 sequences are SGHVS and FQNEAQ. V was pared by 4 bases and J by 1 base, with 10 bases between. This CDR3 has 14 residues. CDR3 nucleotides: TGTGCCAGCAGCTCCGGACAGAAGAACACTGAAGCTTTCTTT. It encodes CASSSGQKNTEAFF.

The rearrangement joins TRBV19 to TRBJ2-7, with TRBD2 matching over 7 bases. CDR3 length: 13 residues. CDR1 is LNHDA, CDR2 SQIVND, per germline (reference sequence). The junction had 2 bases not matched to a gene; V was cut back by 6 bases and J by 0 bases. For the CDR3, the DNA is TGTGCCAGTAGCGCGGGAGACTCCTACGAGCAGTACTTC. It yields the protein CASSAGDSYEQYF.

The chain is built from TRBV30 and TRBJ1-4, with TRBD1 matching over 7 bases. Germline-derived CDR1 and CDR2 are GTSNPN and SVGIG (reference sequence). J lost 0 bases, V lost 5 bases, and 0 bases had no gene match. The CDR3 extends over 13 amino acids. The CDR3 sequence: CAWGTATNEKLFF. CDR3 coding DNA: TGTGCCTGGGGGACAGCAACTAATGAAAAACTGTTTTTT.

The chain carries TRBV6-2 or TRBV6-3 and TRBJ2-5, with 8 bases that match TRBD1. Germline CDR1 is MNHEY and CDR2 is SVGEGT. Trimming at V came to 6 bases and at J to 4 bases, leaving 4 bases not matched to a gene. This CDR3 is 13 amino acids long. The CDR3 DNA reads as TGTGCCAGCAGCAACGACAGGGGAGAGACCCAGTACTTC. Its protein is CASSNDRGETQYF.

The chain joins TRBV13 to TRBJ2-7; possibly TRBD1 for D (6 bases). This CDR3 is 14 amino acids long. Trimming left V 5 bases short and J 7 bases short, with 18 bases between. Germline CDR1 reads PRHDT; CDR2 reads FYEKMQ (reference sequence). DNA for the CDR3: TGTGCCAGCAGCCGCGGGCAGGGGACGGAGGAGCAGTACTTC. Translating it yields CASSRGQGTEEQYF.

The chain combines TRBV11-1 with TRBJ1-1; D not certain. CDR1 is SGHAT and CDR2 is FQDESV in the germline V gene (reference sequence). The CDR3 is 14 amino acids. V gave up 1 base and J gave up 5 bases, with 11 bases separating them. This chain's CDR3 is CASSLVPGGTEAFF. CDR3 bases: TGTGCCAGCAGCTTAGTTCCGGGAGGGACTGAAGCTTTCTTT.

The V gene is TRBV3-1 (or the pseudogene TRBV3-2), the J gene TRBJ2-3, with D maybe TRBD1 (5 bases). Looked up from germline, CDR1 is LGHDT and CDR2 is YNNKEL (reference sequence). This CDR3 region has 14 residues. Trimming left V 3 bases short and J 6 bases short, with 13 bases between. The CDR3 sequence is CASSQATYRDTQYF. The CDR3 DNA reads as TGTGCCAGCAGCCAGGCTACCTACAGGGATACGCAGTATTTT.

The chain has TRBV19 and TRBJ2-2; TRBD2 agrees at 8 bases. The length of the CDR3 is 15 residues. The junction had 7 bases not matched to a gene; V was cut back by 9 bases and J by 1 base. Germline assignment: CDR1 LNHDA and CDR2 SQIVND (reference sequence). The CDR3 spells CASGGDYLNTGELFF. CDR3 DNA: TGTGCCAGCGGGGGGGACTACCTGAACACCGGGGAGCTGTTTTTT.

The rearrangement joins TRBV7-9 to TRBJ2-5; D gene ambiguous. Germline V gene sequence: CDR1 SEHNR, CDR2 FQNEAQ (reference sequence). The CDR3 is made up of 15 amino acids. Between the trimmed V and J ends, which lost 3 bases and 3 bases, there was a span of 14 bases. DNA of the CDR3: TGTGCCAGCAGCTTGGGCGCCCCCGTGGAAGAGACCCAGTACTTC. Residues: CASSLGAPVEETQYF.

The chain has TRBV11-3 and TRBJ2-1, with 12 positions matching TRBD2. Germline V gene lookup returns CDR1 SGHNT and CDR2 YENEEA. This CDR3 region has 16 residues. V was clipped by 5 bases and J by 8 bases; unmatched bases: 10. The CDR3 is CASSPSGGAGFDEQFF. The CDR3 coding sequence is TGTGCCAGCAGCCCTAGCGGGGGGGCAGGGTTCGATGAGCAGTTCTTC.

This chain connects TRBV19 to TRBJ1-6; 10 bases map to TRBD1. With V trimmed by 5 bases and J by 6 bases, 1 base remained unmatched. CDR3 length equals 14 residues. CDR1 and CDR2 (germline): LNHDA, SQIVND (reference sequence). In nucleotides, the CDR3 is TGTGCCAGTAGTGACAGGGGGCCTAATTCACCCCTCCACTTT. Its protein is CASSDRGPNSPLHF.

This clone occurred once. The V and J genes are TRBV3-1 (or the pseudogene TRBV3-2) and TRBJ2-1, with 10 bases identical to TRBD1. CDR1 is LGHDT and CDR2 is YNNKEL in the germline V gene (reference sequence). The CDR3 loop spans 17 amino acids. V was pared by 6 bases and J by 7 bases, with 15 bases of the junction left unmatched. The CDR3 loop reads CASSRIFPGQGMNEQFF. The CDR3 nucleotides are TGTGCCAGCAGTCGCATCTTTCCGGGACAGGGGATGAATGAGCAGTTCTTC.

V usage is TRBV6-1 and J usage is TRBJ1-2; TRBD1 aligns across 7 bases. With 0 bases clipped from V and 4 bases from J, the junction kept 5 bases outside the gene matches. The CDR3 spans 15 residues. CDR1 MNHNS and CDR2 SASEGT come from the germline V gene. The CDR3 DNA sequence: TGTGCCAGCAGTGAAGCCGGGACAGCTGCCTATGGCTACACCTTC. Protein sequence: CASSEAGTAAYGYTF.

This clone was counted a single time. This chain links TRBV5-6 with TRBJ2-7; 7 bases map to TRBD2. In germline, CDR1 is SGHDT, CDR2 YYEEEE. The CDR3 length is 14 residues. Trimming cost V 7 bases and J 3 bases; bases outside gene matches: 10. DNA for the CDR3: TGTGCCAGCTTGGGCAGGGAGGGGTACTACGAGCAGTACTTC. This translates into CASLGREGYYEQYF.

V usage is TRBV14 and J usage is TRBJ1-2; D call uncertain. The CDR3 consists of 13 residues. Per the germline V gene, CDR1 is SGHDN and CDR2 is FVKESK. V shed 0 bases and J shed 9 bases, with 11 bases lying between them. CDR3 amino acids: CASSQEWGGSYTF. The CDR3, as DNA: TGTGCCAGCAGCCAAGAATGGGGAGGGAGCTACACCTTC. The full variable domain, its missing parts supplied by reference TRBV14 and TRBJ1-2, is EAGVTQFPSHSVIEKGQTVTLRCDPISGHDNLYWYRRVMGKEIKFLLHFVKESKQDESGMPNNRFLAERTGGTYSTLKVQPAELEDSGVYFCASSQEWGGSYTFGSGTRLTVV.

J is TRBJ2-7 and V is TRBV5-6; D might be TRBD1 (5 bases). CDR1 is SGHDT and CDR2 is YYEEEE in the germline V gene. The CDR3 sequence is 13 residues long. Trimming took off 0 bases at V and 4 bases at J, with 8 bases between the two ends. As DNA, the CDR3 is TGTGCCAGCAGCTTGGGGACATTATACGAGCAGTACTTC. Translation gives CASSLGTLYEQYF. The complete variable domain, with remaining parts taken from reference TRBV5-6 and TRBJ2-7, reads DAGVTQSPTHLIKTRGQQVTLRCSPKSGHDTVSWYQQALGQGPQFIFQYYEEEERQRGNFPDRFSGHQFPNYSSELNVNALLLGDSALYLCASSLGTLYEQYFGPGTRLTVT.

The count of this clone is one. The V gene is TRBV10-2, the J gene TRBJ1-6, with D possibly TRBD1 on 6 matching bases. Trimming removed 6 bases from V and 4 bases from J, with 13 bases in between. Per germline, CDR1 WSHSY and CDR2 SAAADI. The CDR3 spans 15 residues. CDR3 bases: TGCGCCAGCAGGACAGGCGACTCTTATAATTCACCCCTCCACTTT. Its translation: CASRTGDSYNSPLHF.

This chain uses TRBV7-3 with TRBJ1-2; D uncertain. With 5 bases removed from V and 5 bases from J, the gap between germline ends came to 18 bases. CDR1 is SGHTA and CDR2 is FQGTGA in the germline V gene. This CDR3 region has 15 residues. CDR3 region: CASSPRGRPGYGYTF. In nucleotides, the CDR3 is TGTGCCAGCAGCCCTCGTGGGAGGCCGGGGTATGGCTACACCTTC.